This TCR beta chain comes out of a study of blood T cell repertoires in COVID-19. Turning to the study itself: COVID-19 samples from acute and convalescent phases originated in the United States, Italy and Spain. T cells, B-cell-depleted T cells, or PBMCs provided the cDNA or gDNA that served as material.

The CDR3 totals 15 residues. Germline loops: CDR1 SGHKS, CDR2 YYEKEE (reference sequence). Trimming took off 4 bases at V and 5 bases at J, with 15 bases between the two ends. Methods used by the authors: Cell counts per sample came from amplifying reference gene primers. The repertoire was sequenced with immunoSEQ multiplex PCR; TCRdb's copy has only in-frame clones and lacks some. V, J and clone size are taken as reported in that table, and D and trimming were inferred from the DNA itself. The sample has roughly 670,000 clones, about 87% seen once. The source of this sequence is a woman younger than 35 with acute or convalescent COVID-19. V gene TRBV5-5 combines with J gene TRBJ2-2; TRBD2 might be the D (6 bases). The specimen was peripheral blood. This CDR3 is CASSPPWRGTGELFF. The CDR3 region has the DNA TGTGCCAGCAGCCCCCCCTGGCGGGGAACCGGGGAGCTGTTTTTT.